The 20 T cell receptor beta chains below come from one sample, sequenced in a study of T cells in women clearing cervical HPV infection. Only in-frame clones appear in the TCRdb table, and some are missing; sequencing was by immunoSEQ multiplex PCR. The ten top clones account for 1.6%, within a sample of under 35,000 clones. What was sequenced was blood buffy coat. These receptors all stem from a woman aged 18-69 years with a cervical HPV16 infection that either progressed to CIN3+ or cleared (not recorded which).

The CDR3 reads CASRTGVWDGQYF. Incomplete CDR3 DNA: TGTGCCAGTAGAACAGGGGTCTGGGATGGT. The chain links TRBV19 to TRBJ2-4; 7 bases are a match to TRBD1. The sequence runs out 3 residues before the end of the CDR3; the remainder is reconstructed from the germline J gene. The CDR3 extends over 13 amino acids. Germline loops: CDR1 LNHDA, CDR2 SQIVND (reference sequence).

As for this clone: The read is 3 residues too short to cover the CDR3 end, so that end is filled in from the germline J gene. The chain employs TRBV5-4 and TRBJ2-3; 10 bases fit TRBD2. The germline CDR1 and CDR2 sequences are SGHNT and YYREEE (reference sequence). CDR3 size: 16 residues. Trimming cost V 0 bases and J 1 base; bases outside gene matches: 2. CDR3 DNA, as far as it was read: TGTGCCAGCAGCTTGGGCCTAGCGGGAGGCACAGATACG. Protein product: CASSLGLAGGTDT. In full, the CDR3 is CASSLGLAGGTDTQYF.

A remark on this clone: The read is 3 residues too short to cover the CDR3 end, so that end is filled in from the germline J gene. V and J are TRBV7-6 and TRBJ2-3, with D possibly matching TRBD2 (5 bases). The CDR3 sequence is 16 residues long. CDR1 is SGHVS, CDR2 FNYEAQ, per germline. Trimming took off 1 base at V and 4 bases at J, with 15 bases between the two ends. This chain's CDR3 is CASSLGELLSADTQYF. The covered CDR3 bases are TGTGCCAGCAGCTTAGGGGAGCTTCTTAGCGCAGATACG.

About this clone itself: The CDR3 end is not reached by the read, which stops 3 residues before it; the germline J gene fills it in. This sequence joins TRBV6-2 or TRBV6-3 and TRBJ1-5, with a weak D call TRBD1 (5 bases). Deletions cut 6 bases from V and 4 bases from J, with 13 bases between. CDR1 is MNHEY and CDR2 is SVGEGT in the germline V gene. CDR3 length equals 14 residues. CDR3 sequence: CASSPVGGNQPQHF. Incomplete CDR3 DNA: TGTGCCAGCAGCCCGGTCGGGGGGAATCAGCCC.

Remarks on this clone: The CDR3 is cut off 3 residues early in the read; its end comes from the germline J gene. The rearrangement links TRBV11-3 to TRBJ2-5, with TRBD1 as a possible D gene (6 bases). This CDR3 region has 13 residues. Germline V gene sequence: CDR1 SGHNT, CDR2 YENEEA. Trimming cost V 3 bases and J 5 bases, with 10 bases left between them. This chain's CDR3 is CASSFDRKETQYF. The part of the CDR3 DNA that was read is TGTGCCAGCAGCTTTGACAGGAAGGAGACC.

Concerning this clone itself: Read data end 3 residues before the CDR3 end; the end is taken from the germline J gene. The chain couples TRBV18 to TRBJ2-5; the D gene is possibly TRBD1 (5 bases). CDR3 length equals 15 residues. Germline loops: CDR1 KGHSH, CDR2 LQKENI. V was pared by 1 base and J by 2 bases, with 11 bases between. The CDR3 sequence: CASSPLDTSQETQYF. The part of the CDR3 DNA that was read is TGTGCCAGCTCACCACTGGACACGAGTCAAGAGACC.

Here the CDR3 reads CASSLGQGRTNNEQFF. The CDR3 bases that were read are TGCGCCAGCAGCTTGGGACAGGGGCGCACGAACAATGAG. The J gene is TRBJ2-1, the V gene TRBV5-1; the match to TRBD1 covers 8 bases. With the read ending 3 residues before the CDR3 end, the germline J gene is used to fill in that end. CDR3 size: 16 residues. J gave up 5 bases and V 0 bases, and 7 bases lay outside the gene matches. Per the germline V gene, CDR1 is SGHRS and CDR2 is YFSETQ.

Regarding this clone: The sequenced fragment ends 3 residues before the CDR3 boundary, so the rest is inferred from the germline J gene. The gene calls are TRBV10-1 and TRBJ1-6; possible D gene TRBD1, 6 bases. Trimming cost V 3 bases and J 9 bases, with 12 bases left between them. From germline, CDR1 is WNHNN and CDR2 SYGVQD (reference sequence). The CDR3 is 14 amino acids. Incomplete CDR3 DNA: TGCGCCAGCAGTGAATGGGGGCTGAGTTCACCC. As protein: CASSEWGLSSP. The full CDR3 protein reads CASSEWGLSSPLHF.

In regard to this clone: The read terminates 3 residues before the CDR3 end, so the remaining end is supplied by the germline J gene. At the DNA level, this CDR3 is encoded by other sequences in the same sample as well. The chain combines TRBV18 with TRBJ2-3; D possibly corresponds to TRBD2 (6 bases). This CDR3 comprises 16 residues. The germline CDR1 and CDR2 sequences are KGHSH and LQKENI. Trimming stripped 6 bases from V and 2 bases from J, with 18 bases between. CDR3: CASSPLPGGHTDTQYF. The part of the CDR3 DNA that was read is TGTGCCAGCTCCCCCCTCCCCGGGGGTCACACAGATACG.

As regards this clone: The CDR3 goes on 3 residues after the read ends, and that part is filled in from the germline J gene. This sequence joins TRBV5-1 and TRBJ1-1; D may be TRBD1 (6 bases). Trimming removed 3 bases at V and 0 bases at J, with 12 bases between. The germline gives CDR1 SGHRS, CDR2 YFSETQ. The CDR3 runs to 15 residues. The CDR3 bases that were read are TGCGCCAGCAGCTCGGGACACCGAATGAACACTGAA. This sequence encodes CASSSGHRMNTE. The full CDR3 sequence reads CASSSGHRMNTEAFF. The complete variable domain, with remaining parts taken from reference TRBV5-1 and TRBJ1-1, reads KAGVTQTPRYLIKTRGQQVTLSCSPISGHRSVSWYQQTPGQGLQFLFEYFSETQRNKGNFPGRFSGRQFSNSRSEMNVSTLELGDSALYLCASSSGHRMNTEAFFGQGTRLTVV.

The covered CDR3 bases are TGTGCCAGCAGTTACTCGACTAGCGGGGGGGAGACC. It yields the protein CASSYSTSGGET. The entire CDR3 protein is CASSYSTSGGETQYF. The V and J genes are TRBV6-2 or TRBV6-3 and TRBJ2-5; 13 bases are shared with TRBD2. The CDR3 extends 3 residues past the end of the read, so its final part is completed from the germline J gene. The CDR3 totals 15 residues. With 0 bases clipped from V and 5 bases from J, the junction kept 0 bases outside the gene matches. CDR1 and CDR2 from the germline V gene are MNHEY and SVGEGT.

Remarks on this clone: A read error may account for a junction end that differs from germline. The read halts 3 residues ahead of the CDR3 end, with the missing end drawn from the germline J gene. Other DNA sequences in the sample encode the same CDR3. The rearrangement uses TRBV18 and TRBJ1-3; D is undetermined. CDR1 is KGHSH and CDR2 is LQKENI in the germline V gene. The CDR3 extends over 17 amino acids. The DNA read from the CDR3 is TGTGCCAGCTCACCGGCCTCGGGGAGGAACTCTGGAAACACG. This encodes CASSPASGRNSGNT. The entire CDR3 is CASSPASGRNSGNTIYF.

On this clone itself: The read gets to within 3 residues of the CDR3 end, and the germline J gene fills in the rest. V gene TRBV7-9 combines with J gene TRBJ1-4, with D possibly matching TRBD1 (5 bases). The germline V gene has CDR1 SEHNR and CDR2 FQNEAQ (reference sequence). This CDR3 has 14 residues. The sequenced part of the CDR3 DNA is TGTGCCAGCAGCTTAGAGACTGGGGCCAACGTA. Protein: CASSLETGANV. The full CDR3 is CASSLETGANVLFF.

Incomplete CDR3 DNA: TGTGCCAGCTCCGCAGGGCCTAACTATGGT. Its translation: CASSAGPNYG. The full CDR3 is CASSAGPNYGQYF. The V gene is TRBV7-3, the J gene TRBJ2-4, with D perhaps TRBD1 (5 bases). From the germline J gene comes the end of the CDR3, since the read stops 3 residues before it. Germline CDR1 is SGHTA and CDR2 is FQGTGA. The CDR3 sequence is 13 residues long.

About this clone: The CDR3 goes on 3 residues after the read ends, and that part is filled in from the germline J gene. The V gene is TRBV18, the J gene TRBJ1-2, with 10 positions matching TRBD1. The CDR3 length is 14 residues. Germline CDR1 and CDR2: KGHSH and LQKENI. The CDR3 protein is CASSPRDRGNDYTF. The sequenced part of the CDR3 DNA is TGTGCCAGCTCACCCCGGGACAGGGGAAACGAC.

A note on this clone: Coverage ceases 3 residues before the CDR3 finishes, and the germline J gene fills in the end. The chain employs TRBV12-3 or TRBV12-4 and TRBJ2-7; TRBD1 agrees at 11 bases. This CDR3 has 15 amino acids. With V trimmed by 5 bases and J by 3 bases, 6 bases remained unmatched. This CDR3 is CASSRSGTGGYEQYF. The sequenced CDR3 bases are TGTGCCAGCAGTCGATCCGGGACAGGGGGCTACGAG.

Details on this clone: The CDR3 end falls 3 residues outside the read, so it is completed with the germline J gene. The chain employs TRBV5-6 and TRBJ1-2; the D gene is possibly TRBD1 (6 bases). Germline V gene sequence: CDR1 SGHDT, CDR2 YYEEEE. V was pared by 3 bases and J by 6 bases, with 15 bases between. This CDR3 spans 14 amino acids. The CDR3 sequence is CASSWGGAQDGYTF. Incomplete CDR3 DNA: TGTGCCAGCAGCTGGGGGGGCGCACAGGATGGC. Drawing the rest from reference TRBV5-6 and TRBJ1-2, the complete variable domain is DAGVTQSPTHLIKTRGQQVTLRCSPKSGHDTVSWYQQALGQGPQFIFQYYEEEERQRGNFPDRFSGHQFPNYSSELNVNALLLGDSALYLCASSWGGAQDGYTFGSGTRLTVV.

Details on this clone: The read is 3 residues too short to cover the CDR3 end, so that end is filled in from the germline J gene. This chain links TRBV29-1 with TRBJ2-7, with a possible D match to TRBD2 (7 bases). CDR3 length: 14 residues. Germline CDR1 SQVTM, CDR2 ANQGSEA. The germline V and J ends were trimmed by 6 bases and 6 bases, with 21 bases remaining between them. CDR3 bases read: TGCAGCGTGGAGGGGGGGGCTCGGATTACCGAG. It translates to CSVEGGARITE. In full, the CDR3 is CSVEGGARITEQYF.

Remarks on this clone: The read ends 3 residues shy of where the CDR3 ends; the end is completed using the germline J gene. The V and J genes are TRBV20-1 and TRBJ2-3, with 10 bases fitting TRBD1. The CDR3 loop spans 16 amino acids. V was pared by 0 bases and J by 5 bases, with 8 bases of the junction left unmatched. Germline V gene sequence: CDR1 DFQATT, CDR2 SNEGSKA (reference sequence). CDR3 in amino acids: CSAREVGTGVIDTQYF. Incomplete CDR3 DNA: TGCAGTGCTAGAGAGGTCGGGACAGGGGTTATAGATACG.

Notes on this clone: The CDR3 end is not reached by the read, which stops 3 residues before it; the germline J gene fills it in. The genes are TRBV30 and TRBJ1-1, with TRBD1 identical over 10 bases. In germline, CDR1 is GTSNPN, CDR2 SVGIG (reference sequence). This CDR3 has 15 amino acids. Incomplete CDR3 DNA: TGTGCCTGGAGTGTACTGGGACAGGGGCCGCCAAGA. Protein sequence: CAWSVLGQGPPR. The whole CDR3 protein reads CAWSVLGQGPPRAFF.